The entry that follows covers one TCR beta chain sequence. Amplification used 60 Vbeta primers and 13 Jbeta primers. Generated by immunoSEQ multiplex PCR, the TCRdb table keeps only in-frame clones and is missing some. The table shows 90,000 to 120,000 clones, with about 74% occurring only once. The data originate from a study of cytomegalovirus exposure and HLA in healthy donors. Trimming removed 4 bases from V and 5 bases from J; junction bases left unmatched: 4. Germline assignment: CDR1 SGHAT and CDR2 FQNNGV. This CDR3 has 16 amino acids. Donors sampled were nominally healthy, though unrecorded immune exposures were likely.

The chain couples TRBV11-2 to TRBJ2-5; 16 bases map to TRBD2. Specimen: PBMCs. The source is a middle-aged woman in good health and CMV-seropositive. CDR3 sequence reads: CASSSGTSGGGETQYF. CDR3 DNA: TGTGCCAGCAGCTCTGGGACTAGCGGGGGGGGTGAGACCCAGTACTTC.